A selection of T cell receptor beta chains follows, all from one sample in a study of early T cells in non-severe SARS-CoV-2 infection. TCRdb re-called the 5' RACE reads with MiXCR, one entry per CDR3 protein. This repertoire shows about 100,000 distinct CDR3 sequences, 13% found once; its top ten account for about 2%. The sequenced sample was whole blood. The origin of the receptors is an adult who was a healthcare worker with PCR-confirmed SARS-CoV-2 infection or an uninfected control (not recorded which). Each CDR3 is given with its conserved first and last residue. Expanded clones get a size class; other rows say once, few or many, or leave the size out.

>few|TRBV28|TRBJ2-3
CASRGGRWLGTQYF
>-|TRBV7-2|TRBJ1-2
CASSSQGRLYGYTF
>few|TRBV4-3|TRBJ1-6
CASSQDTGNSPLHF
>-|TRBV28|TRBJ1-1
CASSGPTPSEAFF
>-|TRBV7-9|TRBJ2-7
CASSLPPRDGTYEQYF
>few|TRBV5-6|TRBJ2-1
CASSAGIATSNEQFF
>many|TRBV4-2|TRBJ2-2
CASSQDSPDRGGELFF
>few|TRBV29-1|TRBJ1-2
CSARGPTNYGYTF
>many|TRBV3-1|TRBJ1-3
CASGPYSGNTIYF
>-|TRBV7-6|TRBJ2-5
CARSLERRTAGETQYF
>-|TRBV5-4|TRBJ2-1
CASSQGQLYNEQFF
>few|TRBV28|TRBJ2-7
CASSSTSGGAGYHEQYF
>-|TRBV3-1|TRBJ2-3
CASSQEDPRYTQYF
>-|TRBV29-1|TRBJ1-1
CSVEGTPNTEAFF
>many|TRBV6-1|TRBJ1-3
CASSTTGGGNTIYF
>few|TRBV12-3/TRBV12-4|TRBJ2-1
CASLTGGSYNEQFF
>few|TRBV28|TRBJ1-6
CASSFSGAGNSPLHF
>-|TRBV5-6|TRBJ1-4
CASSWGQLNEKLFF
>many|TRBV29-1|TRBJ1-1
CSVVREKAFF
>few|TRBV27|TRBJ2-7
CASSPSHIAEQYF
>-|TRBV20-1|TRBJ1-6
CSAPEPGNSPLHF
>many|TRBV7-6|TRBJ2-5
CASSLVSAGGFRETQYF
>many|TRBV4-3|TRBJ2-3
CASSQSTGGPDTQYF
>few|TRBV20-1|TRBJ2-7
CSARGTGLDFDEQYF
>-|TRBV28|TRBJ1-5
CASSWGDQPQHF
>few|TRBV5-1|TRBJ2-2
CATSTPGDTGELFF
>few|TRBV5-1|TRBJ2-2
CASSPRGETGELFF
>-|TRBV19|TRBJ1-5
CASNPGQINQPQHF
>few|TRBV11-2|TRBJ2-1
CASSSPGQNPNEQFF
>-|TRBV28|TRBJ1-1
CASSLRGSSNTEAFF
>-|TRBV20-1|TRBJ2-5
CSARVGGVETQYF
>-|TRBV10-2|TRBJ1-3
CASRGSSGNTIYF
>-|TRBV20-1|TRBJ2-2
CSAKDRSNTGELFF
>few|TRBV2|TRBJ1-6
CASDRSSYNSPLHF
>few|TRBV11-2|TRBJ2-7
CASNRGNSYEQYF
>many|TRBV5-1|TRBJ2-3
CASSGPDRTQYF
>-|TRBV27|TRBJ1-1
CASSLKWQGRGAEAFF
>-|TRBV10-2|TRBJ1-1
CASSSVGNTEAFF
>many|TRBV11-2|TRBJ2-5
CASSLGPRWLAGKKYPMQETQYF
>-|TRBV4-2|TRBJ2-5
CASSQPRGLGTETQYF
>many|TRBV2|TRBJ2-7
CASSTDSYEQYF
>-|TRBV4-2|TRBJ2-3
CASSQERRTSPADTQYF
>-|TRBV20-1|TRBJ1-4
CSARGDGLGEKLFF
>many|TRBV29-1|TRBJ2-3
CSVDQSNTQYF
>-|TRBV4-1|TRBJ1-2
CASSQVGGTDIYGYTF
>many|TRBV5-1|TRBJ1-2
CASSTNGGQVGGYTF
>many|TRBV11-2|TRBJ1-5
CASSLGRVGHTNQPQHF
>-|TRBV7-9|TRBJ2-1
CASSKKTAREGGEQFF
>many|TRBV7-2|TRBJ2-2
CASSPVPGFANTGELFF
>-|TRBV20-1|TRBJ2-7
CSARDRFSYEQYF
>-|TRBV27|TRBJ2-6
CASSSTSGGPYSGANVLTF
>few|TRBV20-1|TRBJ2-6
CSARDQRYISGANVLTF
>-|TRBV6-2/TRBV6-3|TRBJ2-2
CASGQTGTGELFF
>many|TRBV29-1|TRBJ2-3
CSADSDPTDTQYF